Shown below are 26 T cell receptor beta chains from a single sample sequenced in a study of shared clonotypes between healthy human individuals. TCRdb's table, derived via immunoSEQ multiplex PCR, lists solely in-frame clones and lacks some. The data show some 1.5 million clones, roughly 95% seen once. Sequenced: naive CD4+ T cells sorted from blood. Described subset: CD45RA+ positively selected. These receptor sequences come from a man aged 30-40 years in good health.

The chain uses TRBV2 and TRBJ2-1; tentatively, D is TRBD2 (5 bases). V lost 6 bases and J 4 bases, leaving 10 bases between the germline ends. CDR1 SNHLY and CDR2 FYNNEI come from the germline V gene. This CDR3 is 13 amino acids long. The CDR3: CASRSGSYNEQFF. CDR3 DNA: TGTGCCAGCAGGTCTGGGAGTTACAATGAGCAGTTCTTC.

This clone was seen a single time. V gene TRBV2 combines with J gene TRBJ1-5, with D hard to call. Germline V CDR1 and CDR2: SNHLY, FYNNEI. CDR3 length: 12 amino acids. V lost 11 bases and J lost 5, with 13 bases in between. The CDR3 nucleotides read TGTGCCGGCGGGATAGGAGATCAGCCCCAGCATTTT. Translated, it gives CAGGIGDQPQHF. The full variable domain, rest sourced from reference TRBV2 and TRBJ1-5, is EPEVTQTPSHQVTQMGQEVILRCVPISNHLYFYWYRQILGQKVEFLVSFYNNEISEKSEIFDDQFSVERPDGSNFTLKIRSTKLEDSAMYFCAGGIGDQPQHFGDGTRLSIL.

In nucleotides, the CDR3 is TGTGCCAGCAGCTTAGCGCTTGGACAGGTGGGATTGGGTAGGCAGTACTTC. It codes for CASSLALGQVGLGRQYF. This chain links TRBV7-9 with TRBJ2-7; 7 bases are shared with TRBD1. The CDR3 contains 17 residues. The germline V gene encodes CDR1 SEHNR and CDR2 FQNEAQ (reference sequence). V shed 0 bases, J shed 9 bases, and the junction held 17 bases outside the gene matches.

The rearrangement uses TRBV27 and TRBJ2-7; 9 bases agree with TRBD2. This CDR3 region has 15 residues. V was clipped by 3 bases and J by 0 bases; unmatched bases: 3. Germline loops: CDR1 MNHEY, CDR2 SMNVEV (reference sequence). CDR3 loop: CASSLPSGDSYEQYF. In DNA, the CDR3 is TGTGCCAGCAGTTTGCCTAGCGGGGACTCCTACGAGCAGTACTTC.

The genes are TRBV9 and TRBJ2-7; 7 bases align to TRBD2. This CDR3 spans 15 amino acids. The trim removed 2 bases at V and 2 bases at J, leaving 7 bases unmatched. CDR1 and CDR2 from the germline V gene are SGDLS and YYNGEE. CDR3 DNA: TGTGCCAGCAGCGTGAGAGCGGGACTAACCTACGAGCAGTACTTC. This codes for CASSVRAGLTYEQYF.

This chain connects TRBV5-5 to TRBJ2-7; 11 nucleotides agree with TRBD1. The CDR3 spans 14 residues. Trimming at V came to 5 bases and at J to 5 bases, leaving 6 bases not matched to a gene. CDR1 and CDR2 (germline): SGHKS, YYEKEE (reference sequence). CDR3: CASRTDRGLDEQYF. The CDR3 nucleotides read TGTGCCAGCAGGACGGACAGGGGGCTTGACGAGCAGTACTTC.

The chain links TRBV25-1 to TRBJ2-1; TRBD1 is a possible D gene (6 bases). The CDR3 runs to 14 residues. With 2 bases removed from V and 7 bases from J, the gap between germline ends came to 12 bases. Germline CDR1 is MGHDK and CDR2 is SYGVNS. The CDR3 nucleotides read TGTGCCAGCAGTGAAATTAGGCAGGGGAATGAGCAGTTCTTC. Translating it yields CASSEIRQGNEQFF.

V gene TRBV9 combines with J gene TRBJ2-1; D might be TRBD2 (6 bases). This CDR3 has 14 residues. Germline loops: CDR1 SGDLS, CDR2 YYNGEE. Trimming shortened V by 3 bases and J by 8 bases, and 15 bases separated the two germline ends. The CDR3 nucleotides are TGTGCCAGCAGCGAACTAGCAACGGCGTATGAGCAGTTCTTC. As protein: CASSELATAYEQFF.

The CDR3 nucleotides read TGTGCCAGCAGCTTGGTTGATGGGAATGAGCAGTTCTTC. Translated: CASSLVDGNEQFF. V and J are TRBV5-6 and TRBJ2-1; D is unclear. Germline V gives CDR1 SGHDT, CDR2 YYEEEE. The V and J ends lost 0 bases and 7 bases respectively, with 8 bases between them. There are 13 residues in the CDR3.

The J gene is TRBJ2-3, the V gene TRBV27; D is ambiguous. This CDR3 has 14 amino acids. Germline CDR1 MNHEY, CDR2 SMNVEV (reference sequence). V lost 6 bases, J lost 1 base, and 11 bases lay in between. The CDR3 sequence is CASRQPSGTDTQYF. Here the CDR3 DNA reads TGTGCCAGCAGGCAACCAAGCGGCACAGATACGCAGTATTTT.

With respect to this clone: Other DNA sequences in this specimen translate into the identical CDR3. The V call is TRBV27, the J call TRBJ2-6; unclear D gene. Per the germline V gene, CDR1 is MNHEY and CDR2 is SMNVEV (reference sequence). V dropped 2 bases and J dropped 0 bases, with 2 bases sitting between them. This CDR3 region has 14 residues. This chain's CDR3 is CASSLLSGANVLTF. The CDR3 region has the DNA TGTGCCAGCAGTTTACTCTCTGGGGCCAACGTCCTGACTTTC.

This clone was counted a single time. The V call is TRBV11-3, the J call TRBJ2-1, with 8 bases matching TRBD1. From germline, CDR1 is SGHNT and CDR2 YENEEA. The CDR3 contains 12 residues. V trimming: 4 bases; J trimming: 8 bases; junction bases outside the gene matches: 1. The CDR3 region is CASSSGGDEQFF. DNA for the CDR3: TGTGCCAGCAGCTCAGGGGGCGATGAGCAGTTCTTC.

This clone was picked up one time. The J gene is TRBJ2-1, the V gene TRBV29-1; the match to TRBD2 covers 8 bases. After removal of 4 bases from V and 0 bases from J, the junction contained 5 bases not matched to a gene. The CDR3 contains 15 residues. Germline loops: CDR1 SQVTM, CDR2 ANQGSEA. CDR3 in amino acids: CSVAGGGSSYNEQFF. Here the CDR3 DNA reads TGCAGCGTTGCGGGCGGGGGGAGCTCCTACAATGAGCAGTTCTTC.

The chain uses TRBV11-3 and TRBJ2-5; D is unclear. The end of the DNA aligns better with TRBJ2-7, so the J call may be wrong. CDR1 and CDR2 (germline): SGHNT, YENEEA. The CDR3 spans 15 residues. The CDR3 is CASSLGAGSDYEQYF. CDR3 sequence (DNA): TGTGCCAGCAGCTTAGGGGCAGGAAGTGACTACGAGCAGTACTTC.

The J gene is TRBJ2-1, the V gene TRBV9; D gene uncertain. Germline-derived CDR1 and CDR2 are SGDLS and YYNGEE. The CDR3 spans 15 residues. V was clipped by 0 bases and J by 1 base, with 8 bases between them. DNA for the CDR3: TGTGCCAGCAGCGTAGACAGACCATCCTACAATGAGCAGTTCTTC. Protein sequence: CASSVDRPSYNEQFF.

This sequence joins TRBV29-1 and TRBJ2-2; the match to TRBD2 covers 8 bases. Germline assignment: CDR1 SQVTM and CDR2 ANQGSEA. J was trimmed by 1 base and V by 7 bases; bases with no gene match: 8. The CDR3 has 15 residues. The CDR3 DNA is TGCAGCGCTGGGCCTAGCGGGTTGAACACCGGGGAGCTGTTTTTT. It encodes CSAGPSGLNTGELFF.

This chain joins TRBV19 and TRBJ1-4; D remains unclear. Germline CDR1 LNHDA, CDR2 SQIVND (reference sequence). The CDR3 length is 16 residues. V gave up 4 bases and J gave up 0 bases, with 12 bases separating them. CDR3: CASSTRTSATNEKLFF. CDR3 coding DNA: TGTGCCAGTAGTACTCGGACCAGCGCAACTAATGAAAAACTGTTTTTT.

The rearrangement uses TRBV10-2 and TRBJ2-2, with TRBD1 matching over 7 bases. Germline CDR1 reads WSHSY; CDR2 reads SAAADI. The CDR3 has 15 amino acids. J lost 4 bases, V lost 5 bases, and 7 bases had no gene match. The CDR3: CASSRQGFGTGELFF. Here the CDR3 DNA reads TGCGCCAGCAGTAGACAGGGATTCGGCACCGGGGAGCTGTTTTTT.

The CDR3 reads CASSLRKVGGRDVLFF. CDR3 DNA: TGTGCCAGCAGCTTGAGGAAGGTGGGCGGGAGGGACGTTTTGTTCTTC. This sequence joins TRBV5-4 and TRBJ2-1; 9 bases are a match to TRBD2. V lost 1 base and J lost 15; bases outside the gene matches: 17. Germline loops: CDR1 SGHNT, CDR2 YYREEE (reference sequence). This CDR3 region has 16 residues. Looking up the rest from reference TRBV5-4 and TRBJ2-1 gives the full variable domain: ETGVTQSPTHLIKTRGQQVTLRCSSQSGHNTVSWYQQALGQGPQFIFQYYREEENGRGNFPPRFSGLQFPNYSSELNVNALELDDSALYLCASSLRKVGGRDVLFFGPGTRLTVL.

The chain couples TRBV2 to TRBJ2-5; 13 nucleotides align to TRBD2. Germline V gene data show CDR1 as SNHLY and CDR2 as FYNNEI. The CDR3 extends over 16 amino acids. V shed 7 bases and J 5 bases; nucleotides not matched to a gene: 10. The DNA for the CDR3 is TGTGCCAGCAACGGCCCGGGACTAGCGGGACGGGAGACCCAGTACTTC. This sequence encodes CASNGPGLAGRETQYF.

This chain connects TRBV9 to TRBJ2-4, with 12 bases aligning to TRBD2. CDR1 and CDR2 (germline): SGDLS, YYNGEE. V was clipped by 4 bases and J by 0 bases; unmatched bases: 5. The CDR3 is made up of 17 amino acids. The chain's CDR3 is CASSPGLAGIAKNIQYF. In DNA form, the CDR3 reads TGTGCCAGCAGCCCGGGACTAGCGGGTATAGCCAAAAACATTCAGTACTTC.

The rearrangement uses TRBV29-1 and TRBJ2-5, with D uncertain. Germline V gene data show CDR1 as SQVTM and CDR2 as ANQGSEA. Between the trimmed V and J ends, which lost 1 base and 0 bases, there was a span of 9 bases. This CDR3 region has 14 residues. In DNA form, the CDR3 reads TGCAGCGTTGAAGGGATAAAGTACCAAGAGACCCAGTACTTC. Translating it yields CSVEGIKYQETQYF.

V and J are TRBV15 and TRBJ1-5; D gene ambiguous. The germline V gene has CDR1 LNHNV and CDR2 YYDKDF (reference sequence). The CDR3 sequence is 14 residues long. The ends were cut back, 0 bases at V and 7 bases at J, with 10 bases in the middle. In nucleotides, the CDR3 is TGTGCCACCAGCAGAGATGTCAATCCCCAGCCCCAGCATTTT. Amino acid sequence: CATSRDVNPQPQHF.

The V and J genes are TRBV6-5 and TRBJ1-5; possible D gene TRBD1, 5 bases. Germline CDR1 and CDR2: MNHEY and SVGAGI. The CDR3 sequence is 16 residues long. V lost 3 bases and J lost 5, with 17 bases in between. This CDR3 reads CASSYSGASADQPQHF. DNA for the CDR3: TGTGCCAGCAGTTATTCCGGGGCCTCGGCCGATCAGCCCCAGCATTTT.

This clone was detected only once. The chain has TRBV21-1 and TRBJ2-3; the table's TRBD2 call for D was not verified on the DNA. TRBV21-1 is termed a pseudogene. The CDR3 runs 17 residues. CDR3 loop: CASSMEGLADHTDTQYF. The CDR3 nucleotides read TGTGCCAGCAGCATGGAAGGACTAGCGGATCACACAGATACGCAGTATTTT.

The chain joins TRBV30 to TRBJ2-5; weak D call: TRBD1 (6 bases). This CDR3 contains 17 residues. Germline values: CDR1 GTSNPN, CDR2 SVGIG (reference sequence). The V end lost 3 bases, the J end lost 0 bases, and 20 bases lay between the germline ends. This CDR3 is CAWRKGQGLTYQETQYF. The CDR3 DNA is TGTGCCTGGAGAAAAGGGCAGGGGCTGACGTACCAAGAGACCCAGTACTTC.